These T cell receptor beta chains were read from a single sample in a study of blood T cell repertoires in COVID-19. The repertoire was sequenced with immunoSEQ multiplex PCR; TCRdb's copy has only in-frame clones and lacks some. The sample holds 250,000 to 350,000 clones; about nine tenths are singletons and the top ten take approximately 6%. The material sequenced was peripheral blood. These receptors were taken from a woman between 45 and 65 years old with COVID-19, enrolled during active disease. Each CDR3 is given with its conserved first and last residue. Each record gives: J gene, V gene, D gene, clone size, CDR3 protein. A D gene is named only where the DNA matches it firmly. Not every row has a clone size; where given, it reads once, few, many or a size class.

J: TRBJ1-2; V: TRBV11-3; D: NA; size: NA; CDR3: CASSQLQGYGYTF
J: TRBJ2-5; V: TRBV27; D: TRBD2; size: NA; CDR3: CASSPWTSGRVGEETQYF
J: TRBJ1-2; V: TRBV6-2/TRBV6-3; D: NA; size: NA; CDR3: CASSDPTVNYGYTF
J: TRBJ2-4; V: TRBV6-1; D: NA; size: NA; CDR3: CASNDPLTGAKNIQYF
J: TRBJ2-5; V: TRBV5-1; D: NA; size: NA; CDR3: CASSLATGREETQYF
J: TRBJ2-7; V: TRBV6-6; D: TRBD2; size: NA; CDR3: CASSYAGGFYEQYF
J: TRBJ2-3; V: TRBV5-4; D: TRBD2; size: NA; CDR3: CASSFGLAKYTQYF
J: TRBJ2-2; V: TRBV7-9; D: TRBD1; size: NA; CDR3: CASSWDSLTGELFF
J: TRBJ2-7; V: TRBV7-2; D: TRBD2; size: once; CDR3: CASSLVAGGPYEQYF
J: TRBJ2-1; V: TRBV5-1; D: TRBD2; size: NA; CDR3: CASSLPSGNYNEQFF
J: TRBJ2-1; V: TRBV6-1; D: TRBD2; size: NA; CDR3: CASSDLGLAKSSYNEQFF
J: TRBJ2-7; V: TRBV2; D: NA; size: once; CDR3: CASSEDYGGREQYF
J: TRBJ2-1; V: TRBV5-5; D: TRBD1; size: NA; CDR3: CASSSGTETTNEQFF
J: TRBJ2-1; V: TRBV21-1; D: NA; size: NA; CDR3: CASSKGEGLAGDNEQFF
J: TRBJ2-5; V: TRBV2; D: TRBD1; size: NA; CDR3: CASREIRTGSTQETQYF
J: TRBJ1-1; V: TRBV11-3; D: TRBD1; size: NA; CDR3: CASSKGTGSTEAFF
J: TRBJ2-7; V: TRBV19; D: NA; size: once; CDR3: CASSIALTYEQYF
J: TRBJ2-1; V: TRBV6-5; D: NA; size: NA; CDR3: CASSSASYNEQFF
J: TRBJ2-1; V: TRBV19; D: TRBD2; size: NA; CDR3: CASSRSGGSYNEQFF
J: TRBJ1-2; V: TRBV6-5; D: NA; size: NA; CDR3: CASSYATGDGYTF
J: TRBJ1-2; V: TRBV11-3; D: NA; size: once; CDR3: CASSLGSWVRNGYTF
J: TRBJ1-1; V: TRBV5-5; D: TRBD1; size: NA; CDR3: CASSLAGGHTEAFF
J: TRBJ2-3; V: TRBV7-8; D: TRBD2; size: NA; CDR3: CASSWLAVSTDTQYF
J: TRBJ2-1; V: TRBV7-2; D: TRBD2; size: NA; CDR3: CASSLALAASSEQFF
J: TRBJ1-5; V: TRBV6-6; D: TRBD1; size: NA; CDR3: CASSYSRGDQPQHF
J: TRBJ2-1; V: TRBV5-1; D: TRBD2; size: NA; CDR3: CASSGGVAGNEQFF
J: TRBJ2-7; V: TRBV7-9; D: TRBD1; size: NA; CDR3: CASSPDRGRQYF
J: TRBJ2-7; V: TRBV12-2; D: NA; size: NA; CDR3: CASRFNLTYEQYF
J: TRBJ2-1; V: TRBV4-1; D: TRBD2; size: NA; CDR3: CASSQDRGVRQFF
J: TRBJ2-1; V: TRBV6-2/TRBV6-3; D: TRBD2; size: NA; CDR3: CASSQPGLPVDEQFF
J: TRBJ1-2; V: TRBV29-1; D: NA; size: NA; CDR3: CSVVASDYGYTF
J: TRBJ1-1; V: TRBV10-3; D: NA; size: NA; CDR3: CAISEFTGWQREEAFF
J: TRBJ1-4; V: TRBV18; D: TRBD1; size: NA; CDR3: CASSPLRQGWTENEKLFF
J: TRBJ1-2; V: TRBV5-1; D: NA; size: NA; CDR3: CASSLGTRDYGYTF
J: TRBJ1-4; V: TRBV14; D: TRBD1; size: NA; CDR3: CASSRPTGIYEKLFF
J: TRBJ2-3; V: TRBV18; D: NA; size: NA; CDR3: CASSLHERTDTQYF
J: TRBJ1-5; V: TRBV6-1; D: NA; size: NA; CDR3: CASSDPVYQPQHF
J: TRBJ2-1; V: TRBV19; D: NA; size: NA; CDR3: CASSMGGPPNEQFF
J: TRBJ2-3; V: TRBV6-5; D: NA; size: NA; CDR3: CASRGLDSTDTQYF
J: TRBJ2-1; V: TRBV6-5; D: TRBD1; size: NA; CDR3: CASSLKDRGNEQFF
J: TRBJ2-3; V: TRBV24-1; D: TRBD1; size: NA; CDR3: CATSDPPGGQGRADTQYF
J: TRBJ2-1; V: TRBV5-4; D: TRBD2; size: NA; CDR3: CASSSSGSDHEQFF
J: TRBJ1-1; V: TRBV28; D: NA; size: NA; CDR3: CASSFPRGTEAFF
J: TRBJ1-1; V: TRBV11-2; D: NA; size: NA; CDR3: CASSLGYRRQTNTEAFF
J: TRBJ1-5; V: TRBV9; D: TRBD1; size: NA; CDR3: CASSGTGNQPQHF